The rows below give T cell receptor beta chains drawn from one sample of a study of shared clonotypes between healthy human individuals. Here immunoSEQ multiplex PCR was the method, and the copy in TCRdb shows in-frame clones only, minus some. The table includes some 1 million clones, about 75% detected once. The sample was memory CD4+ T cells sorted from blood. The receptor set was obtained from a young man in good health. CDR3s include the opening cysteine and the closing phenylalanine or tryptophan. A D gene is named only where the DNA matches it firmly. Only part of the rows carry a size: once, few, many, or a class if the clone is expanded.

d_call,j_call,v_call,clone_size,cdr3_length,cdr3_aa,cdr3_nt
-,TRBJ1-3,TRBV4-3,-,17,CASSQGFGGGTGNTIYF,TGCGCCAGCAGCCAAGGTTTCGGGGGGGGTACGGGAAACACCATATATTTT
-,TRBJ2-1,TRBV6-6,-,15,CASSYGGATYNEQFF,TGTGCCAGCAGTTACGGTGGGGCCACCTACAATGAGCAGTTCTTC
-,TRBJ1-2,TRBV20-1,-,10,CSAGGDGYTF,TGCAGTGCCGGGGGGGATGGCTACACCTTC
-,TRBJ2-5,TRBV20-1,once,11,CSASREETQYF,TGCAGTGCTAGCAGGGAAGAGACCCAGTACTTC
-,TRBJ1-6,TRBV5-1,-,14,CASSSGTRGSPLHF,TGCGCCAGCAGTTCCGGGACCCGTGGATCACCCCTCCACTTT
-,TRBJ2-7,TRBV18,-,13,CASSPGDVYEQYF,TGTGCCAGCTCACCGGGGGACGTCTACGAGCAGTACTTC
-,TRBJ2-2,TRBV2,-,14,CASSDRSNTGELFF,TGTGCCAGCAGCGACAGATCGAACACCGGGGAGCTGTTTTTT
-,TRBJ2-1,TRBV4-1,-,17,CASSPRSSKTTYNEQFF,TGCGCCAGCAGCCCCCGTTCGAGTAAGACTACCTACAATGAGCAGTTCTTC
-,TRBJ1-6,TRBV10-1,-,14,CASSRDPRNSPLHF,TGCGCCAGCAGTAGGGACCCTCGGAATTCACCCCTCCACTTT
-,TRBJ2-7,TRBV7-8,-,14,CASSLTHGSYEQYF,TGTGCCAGCAGCCTCACACATGGCTCCTACGAGCAGTACTTC
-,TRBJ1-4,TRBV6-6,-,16,CASSYSSPALNEKLFF,TGTGCCAGCAGTTACTCGAGTCCAGCCTTAAATGAAAAACTGTTTTTT
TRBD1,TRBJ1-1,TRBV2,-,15,CASRGDRWGNTEAFF,TGTGCCAGCAGGGGGGACAGGTGGGGGAACACTGAAGCTTTCTTT
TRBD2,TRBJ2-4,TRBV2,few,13,CASGAGEGNIQYF,TGTGCCAGCGGGGCGGGAGAGGGGAACATTCAGTACTTC
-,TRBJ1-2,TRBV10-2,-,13,CASSDGFDYGYTF,TGCGCCAGCAGTGATGGTTTTGATTATGGCTACACCTTC
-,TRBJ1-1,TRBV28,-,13,CASRGASGTEAFF,TGTGCCAGCAGAGGAGCGTCGGGCACTGAAGCTTTCTTT
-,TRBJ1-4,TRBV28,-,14,CASTIQRTNEKLFF,TGTGCCAGCACCATACAGCGAACTAATGAAAAACTGTTTTTT
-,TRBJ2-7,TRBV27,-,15,CASSLKVGGAYEQYF,TGTGCCAGCAGCCTTAAGGTGGGGGGCGCCTACGAGCAGTACTTC
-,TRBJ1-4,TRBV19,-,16,CASSIVPGATNEKLFF,TGTGCCAGTAGTATAGTCCCGGGTGCAACTAATGAAAAACTGTTTTTT
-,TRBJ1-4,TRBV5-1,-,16,CASSLGRTGLSEKLFF,TGCGCCAGCAGCTTGGGGCGTACCGGACTATCAGAAAAACTGTTTTTT
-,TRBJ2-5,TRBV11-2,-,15,CASSTTGGLRETQYF,TGTGCCAGCAGCACCACGGGGGGCCTACGGGAGACCCAGTACTTC
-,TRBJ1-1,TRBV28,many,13,CASTFWTETEAFF,TGTGCCAGCACCTTCTGGACTGAGACTGAAGCTTTCTTT
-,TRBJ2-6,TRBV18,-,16,CASSPPTGSGANVLTF,TGTGCCAGCTCACCACCGACCGGTTCGGGGGCCAACGTCCTGACTTTC
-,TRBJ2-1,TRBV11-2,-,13,CASRDLGRHEQFF,TGTGCCAGCAGGGATCTCGGGCGTCATGAGCAGTTCTTC
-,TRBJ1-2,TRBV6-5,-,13,CASSQTDHSGYTF,TGTGCCAGCAGTCAGACAGACCACTCGGGCTACACCTTC
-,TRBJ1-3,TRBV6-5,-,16,CASSYPRTGARNTIYF,TGTGCCAGCAGTTATCCCAGGACGGGGGCCAGAAACACCATATATTTT
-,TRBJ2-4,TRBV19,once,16,CASSIGGEGAKNIQYF,TGTGCCAGTAGTATAGGAGGGGAAGGGGCCAAAAACATTCAGTACTTC
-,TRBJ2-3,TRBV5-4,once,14,CASSWGPQRNTQYF,TGTGCCAGCAGCTGGGGCCCCCAGAGAAATACGCAGTATTTT
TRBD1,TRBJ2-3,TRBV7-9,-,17,CASSLTGGYGGTDTQYF,TGTGCCAGCAGCCTAACAGGGGGCTACGGGGGCACAGATACGCAGTATTTT
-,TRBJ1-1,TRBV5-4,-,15,CASSLDPAGNTEAFF,TGTGCCAGCAGCTTGGATCCGGCAGGGAACACTGAAGCTTTCTTT
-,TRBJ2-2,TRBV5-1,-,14,CASWKGSNTGELFF,TGCGCCAGCTGGAAAGGGTCGAACACCGGGGAGCTGTTTTTT
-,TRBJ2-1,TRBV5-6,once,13,CASSLVGVHEQFF,TGTGCCAGCAGCTTGGTCGGGGTCCATGAGCAGTTCTTC
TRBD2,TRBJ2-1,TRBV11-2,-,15,CASKRELATYNEQFF,TGTGCCAGCAAGAGGGAACTAGCGACATACAATGAGCAGTTCTTC
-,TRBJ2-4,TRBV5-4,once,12,CASSTDKNIQYF,TGTGCCAGCAGCACGGATAAAAACATTCAGTACTTC
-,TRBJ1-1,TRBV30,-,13,CAWSVLRGTEAFF,TGTGCCTGGAGTGTACTTCGGGGAACTGAAGCTTTCTTT
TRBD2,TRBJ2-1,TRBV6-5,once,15,CASSGTSGGANEQFF,TGTGCCAGCAGTGGGACTAGCGGGGGGGCCAATGAGCAGTTCTTC
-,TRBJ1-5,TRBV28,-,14,CASSLLAGNQPQHF,TGTGCCAGCAGTTTATTGGCGGGGAATCAGCCCCAGCATTTT
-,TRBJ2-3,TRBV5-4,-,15,CASRDGSEGADTQYF,TGTGCCAGCAGGGACGGTAGCGAGGGGGCAGATACGCAGTATTTT
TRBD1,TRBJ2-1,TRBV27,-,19,CASSLMGQGAKGSYNEQFF,TGTGCCAGCAGTTTAATGGGACAGGGGGCCAAAGGTTCCTACAATGAGCAGTTCTTC
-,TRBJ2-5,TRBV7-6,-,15,CASSRLGGGAETQYF,TGTGCCAGCAGCCGGCTGGGGGGAGGAGCAGAGACCCAGTACTTC
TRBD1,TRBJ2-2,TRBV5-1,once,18,CASSFVWGRDSSTGELFF,TGCGCCAGCAGCTTCGTTTGGGGCCGGGACAGTTCCACCGGGGAGCTGTTTTTT
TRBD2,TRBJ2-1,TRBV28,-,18,CASSYPLTLAGPSDEQFF,TGTGCCAGCAGTTATCCCCTCACCCTAGCGGGCCCCTCGGATGAGCAGTTCTTC
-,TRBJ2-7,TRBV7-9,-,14,CASSLRGGTYEQYF,TGTGCCAGCAGCTTACGAGGGGGAACCTACGAGCAGTACTTC
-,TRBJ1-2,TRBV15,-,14,CATSRSRDAYGYTF,TGTGCCACCAGCAGATCCCGTGACGCCTATGGCTACACCTTC
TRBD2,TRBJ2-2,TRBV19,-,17,CASSRTSGRVNTGELFF,TGTGCCAGTAGTCGGACTAGCGGGAGGGTCAACACCGGGGAGCTGTTTTTT
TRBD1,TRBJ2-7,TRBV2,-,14,CASRGTGASYEQYF,TGTGCCAGCAGAGGGACAGGGGCCTCCTACGAGCAGTACTTC
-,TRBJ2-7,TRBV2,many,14,CASRGSGLSYEQYF,TGTGCCAGCAGAGGTTCGGGACTGAGTTACGAGCAGTACTTC
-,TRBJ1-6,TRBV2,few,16,CASSEKESSYNSPLHF,TGTGCCAGCAGTGAAAAGGAGAGCTCCTATAATTCACCCCTCCACTTT
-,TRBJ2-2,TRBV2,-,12,CASSPTGLELFF,TGTGCCAGCAGTCCGACAGGTCTAGAGCTGTTTTTT
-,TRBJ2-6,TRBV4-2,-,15,CASSLDSSGANVLTF,TGTGCCAGCAGCTTAGACAGCTCTGGGGCCAACGTCCTGACTTTC